The 10 T cell receptor beta chains reported below all come from one sample, sequenced in a study of type 1 regulatory T cells. General study results and limits: Type 1 regulatory T cells had a more restricted TCR repertoire than non-type 1 regulatory T cells.

MiXCR, applied by TCRdb to the reads, yields one record per CDR3 protein. The repertoire holds about 71,000 distinct CDR3 sequences, with about a fifth as singletons. Which antigens these TCRs recognize remains unknown. Material for sequencing was cultured type 1 regulatory T (Tr1) cells, either the whole culture or a sorted fraction (not recorded which). These receptors were collected from a human donor in good health.

This chain connects TRBV5-1 to TRBJ2-2, with 11 bases matching TRBD2. The CDR3 covers 18 residues. The V gene end was trimmed by 3 bases and the J gene end by 5 bases; junction bases not matched to a gene: 12. CDR1 SGHRS and CDR2 YFSETQ come from the germline V gene. The CDR3 DNA is TGCGCCAGCAGCTCGGTGGACTCCGGACTAGCGGGTACCGGGGAGCTGTTTTTT. Translated: CASSSVDSGLAGTGELFF.

This clonotype was counted a few times. The chain couples TRBV20-1 to TRBJ2-1, with a possible D match to TRBD2 (6 bases). V was trimmed by 7 bases and J by 4 bases, leaving 23 bases between them. The CDR3 loop spans 16 amino acids. Germline V gene sequence: CDR1 DFQATT, CDR2 SNEGSKA (reference sequence). CDR3 region: CSVSGTLVAGYNEQFF. CDR3 DNA: TGCAGTGTTTCCGGGACTCTAGTGGCGGGATACAATGAGCAGTTCTTC.

The V call is TRBV3-1, the J call TRBJ1-1; D remains unclear. Germline assignment: CDR1 LGHDT and CDR2 YNNKEL (reference sequence). Trimming cost V 3 bases and J 3 bases, with 11 bases left between them. The CDR3 extends over 14 amino acids. The CDR3 here is CASSQGGWDTEAFF. The DNA of the CDR3 is TGTGCCAGCAGCCAGGGAGGTTGGGACACTGAAGCTTTCTTT.

This clonotype has only a few counts. The chain has TRBV18 and TRBJ1-5; no clear D. Per the germline V gene, CDR1 is KGHSH and CDR2 is LQKENI. V gave up 3 bases and J gave up 0 bases, with 9 bases separating them. The CDR3 is 15 amino acids. CDR3 coding DNA: TGTGCCAGCTCACCGGAGACTACTAGCAATCAGCCCCAGCATTTT. This encodes CASSPETTSNQPQHF.

This clonotype was counted between two and nine times. The chain uses TRBV7-6 and TRBJ1-4, with D uncertain. CDR1 is SGHVS and CDR2 is FNYEAQ in the germline V gene. Trimming pared 0 bases from V and 8 bases from J, leaving 7 bases between. This CDR3 comprises 13 residues. As DNA, the CDR3 is TGTGCCAGCAGCTTAGCGCTGAGGGAAAAACTGTTTTTT. Residues: CASSLALREKLFF.

The rearrangement uses TRBV7-2 and TRBJ1-2; D possibly corresponds to TRBD1 (5 bases). CDR3 length: 13 residues. The V gene's germline CDR1 is SGHTA and CDR2 FQGNSA. With 4 bases removed from V and 4 bases from J, the gap between germline ends came to 10 bases. The chain's CDR3 is CASSSGAAYGYTF. In nucleotides, the CDR3 is TGTGCCAGCAGCTCCGGGGCAGCCTATGGCTACACCTTC. Full variable domain (missing parts from reference TRBV7-2 and TRBJ1-2): GAGVSQSPSNKVTEKGKDVELRCDPISGHTALYWYRQSLGQGLEFLIYFQGNSAPDKSGLPSDRFSAERTGGSVSTLTIQRTQQEDSAVYLCASSSGAAYGYTFGSGTRLTVV.

This clonotype has at least ten counts. This chain connects TRBV20-1 to TRBJ2-3; a possible D gene is TRBD2 (6 bases). CDR3 length: 15 residues. Germline CDR1 is DFQATT and CDR2 is SNEGSKA (reference sequence). The ends were cut back, 3 bases at V and 2 bases at J, with 15 bases in the middle. The CDR3: CSASTGLAPTDTQYF. As DNA, the CDR3 is TGCAGTGCTAGTACGGGACTCGCACCCACAGATACGCAGTATTTT.

The sample holds a few counts of this clonotype. This chain links TRBV5-1 with TRBJ2-2; D not certain. Trimming shortened V by 5 bases and J by 1 base, and 6 bases separated the two germline ends. The CDR3 loop spans 13 amino acids. CDR1 and CDR2 from the germline V gene are SGHRS and YFSETQ. The CDR3 sequence is CASRRENTGELFF. The CDR3 nucleotides are TGCGCCAGCAGGCGCGAGAACACCGGGGAGCTGTTTTTT.

This clonotype occurred a few times. The chain carries TRBV28 and TRBJ1-6; D may be TRBD1 (5 bases). This CDR3 contains 19 residues. V lost 1 base to trimming and J lost 0 bases, with 16 bases between them. Germline V gives CDR1 MDHEN, CDR2 SYDVKM. The CDR3 here is CASSLSEGTSSSYNSPLHF. CDR3 DNA sequence: TGTGCCAGCAGTTTATCTGAAGGGACTTCAAGCTCCTATAATTCACCCCTCCACTTT.

This clonotype was observed a few times. The chain recombines TRBV5-1 with TRBJ1-1; D unclear. Trimming shortened V by 6 bases and J by 2 bases, and 14 bases separated the two germline ends. The CDR3 is 14 residues long. CDR1 and CDR2 (germline): SGHRS, YFSETQ. In DNA form, the CDR3 reads TGCGCCAGCATCAACAACGACGGCAACACTGAAGCTTTCTTT. It specifies CASINNDGNTEAFF.